This passage covers 5 T cell receptor beta chains from one sample sequenced in a study of blood T cell repertoires in COVID-19. TCRdb's table, derived via immunoSEQ multiplex PCR, lists solely in-frame clones and lacks some. Here the sample spans approximately 150,000 clones, approximately 86% being singletons. The sequencing sample was made of peripheral blood. These receptors were collected from a woman aged 45-59 years with acute or convalescent COVID-19.

The chain couples TRBV28 to TRBJ1-5; D is unresolved. Trimming removed 2 bases from V and 6 bases from J, with 11 bases in between. The CDR3 sequence is 14 residues long. The V gene's germline CDR1 is MDHEN and CDR2 SYDVKM. For the CDR3, the DNA is TGTGCCAGCAGTTTAGGGTCAGGTGCTCAGCCCCAGCATTTT. Translated, it gives CASSLGSGAQPQHF. The full variable domain, in which reference TRBV28 and TRBJ1-5 provide the parts outside the CDR3, is DVKVTQSSRYLVKRTGEKVFLECVQDMDHENMFWYRQDPGLGLRLIYFSYDVKMKEKGDIPEGYSVSREKKERFSLILESASTNQTSMYLCASSLGSGAQPQHFGDGTRLSIL.

The chain couples TRBV27 to TRBJ2-5; no definite D call. Germline V gives CDR1 MNHEY, CDR2 SMNVEV (reference sequence). The V end lost 0 bases, the J end lost 3 bases, and 11 bases lay between the germline ends. There are 15 residues in the CDR3. Here the CDR3 reads CASSLSRVNKETQYF. In DNA form, the CDR3 reads TGTGCCAGCAGTTTATCTCGCGTGAATAAAGAGACCCAGTACTTC.

The J gene is TRBJ1-2, the V gene TRBV15; the D gene is possibly TRBD1 (5 bases). The V gene's germline CDR1 is LNHNV and CDR2 YYDKDF (reference sequence). This CDR3 has 14 amino acids. Trimming stripped 3 bases from V and 4 bases from J, with 12 bases between. CDR3 region: CATSSQRGIYGYTF. In DNA, the CDR3 is TGTGCCACCAGCAGCCAACGGGGGATCTATGGCTACACCTTC.

The chain employs TRBV6-5 and TRBJ1-1; TRBD1 agrees at 8 bases. The CDR3 has 13 residues. In germline, CDR1 is MNHEY, CDR2 SVGAGI. V was clipped by 6 bases and J by 4 bases; unmatched bases: 4. CDR3 DNA: TGTGCCAGCAGATCCACAGGGGGCACTGAAGCTTTCTTT. The encoded protein is CASRSTGGTEAFF.

The chain uses TRBV5-1 and TRBJ2-1, with 7 bases lining up with TRBD2. The CDR3 has 15 amino acids. V shed 3 bases, J shed 5 bases, and the junction held 8 bases outside the gene matches. Germline CDR1 SGHRS, CDR2 YFSETQ. For the CDR3, the DNA is TGCGCCAGCAGCTCGGGGCTAGCGGACGACAATGAGCAGTTCTTC. Protein: CASSSGLADDNEQFF.